A single sample gave rise to the 13 T cell receptor beta chains below, sequenced in a study of Ad26.COV2.S vaccination and SARS-CoV-2 variants. TCRdb keeps only in-frame clones here, not all; method: immunoSEQ multiplex PCR. Of approximately 340,000 clones listed, more than 75% were seen once; the top ten hold 3% to 4%. Treatment indicated: some 20 received Ad26.COV2.S at low or high dose, single or two shots; five or six received placebo; per-sample allocation not given. The samples date from day 63 after the first vaccine or placebo injection. The specimen comprised peripheral blood, sampled in a trial of Ad26.COV2.S vaccine versus placebo. The receptors come from a person between 18 and 60 years old who received the Ad26.COV2.S COVID-19 vaccine or a placebo.

This clone occurred a few times. The genes are TRBV18 and TRBJ1-6, with 7 bases fitting TRBD1. Trimming took 3 bases from V and 8 from J; bases not matched to a gene: 4. Germline V gene lookup returns CDR1 KGHSH and CDR2 LQKENI. This CDR3 contains 14 residues. CDR3: CASSPTGSDSPLHF. The CDR3 DNA follows: TGTGCCAGCTCACCGACAGGGTCGGATTCACCCCTCCACTTT. The full variable domain, with the rest looked up from reference TRBV18 and TRBJ1-6, is NAGVMQNPRHLVRRRGQEARLRCSPMKGHSHVYWYRQLPEEGLKFMVYLQKENIIDESGMPKERFSAEFPKEGPSILRIQQVVRGDSAAYFCASSPTGSDSPLHFGNGTRLTVT.

The chain uses TRBV7-2 and TRBJ2-1, with 16 bases fitting TRBD2. The CDR3 consists of 13 residues. V was pared by 5 bases and J by 15 bases, with 4 bases of the junction left unmatched. Looked up from germline, CDR1 is SGHTA and CDR2 is FQGNSA. CDR3 amino acids: CASSTGLAGGVFF. In DNA form, the CDR3 reads TGTGCCAGCAGCACGGGACTAGCGGGGGGGGTGTTCTTC.

DNA of the CDR3: TGTGCCAGCGTCGGACAGGGAAGGGGGTTAGCCAAAAACATTCAGTACTTC. Translated, it gives CASVGQGRGLAKNIQYF. The genes are TRBV2 and TRBJ2-4, with 8 bases matching TRBD1. The CDR3 runs to 17 residues. CDR1 is SNHLY, CDR2 FYNNEI, per germline. The V segment lost 8 bases and the J segment 0 bases; nucleotides outside the gene matches: 12. Full variable domain (outside the CDR3, taken from reference TRBV2 and TRBJ2-4): EPEVTQTPSHQVTQMGQEVILRCVPISNHLYFYWYRQILGQKVEFLVSFYNNEISEKSEIFDDQFSVERPDGSNFTLKIRSTKLEDSAMYFCASVGQGRGLAKNIQYFGAGTRLSVL.

V and J are TRBV7-2 and TRBJ2-5; the match to TRBD1 covers 8 bases. CDR3 length equals 14 residues. V lost 5 bases to trimming and J lost 5 bases; unmatched junction nucleotides: 7. Germline V lookup: CDR1 SGHTA, CDR2 FQGNSA. The CDR3 nucleotides read TGTGCCAGCAGCATTGGACAGGGATGGGAGACCCAGTACTTC. It specifies CASSIGQGWETQYF.

The rearrangement uses TRBV6-5 and TRBJ2-7; possible D gene TRBD1, 7 bases. V lost 3 bases and J 6 bases, leaving 15 bases between the germline ends. The germline gives CDR1 MNHEY, CDR2 SVGAGI. This CDR3 spans 14 amino acids. Here the CDR3 reads CASSYNRGGAEQYF. The CDR3 DNA follows: TGTGCCAGCAGTTATAACAGGGGCGGGGCCGAGCAGTACTTC.

The chain has TRBV5-4 and TRBJ2-3; D remains unclear. The CDR3 runs 12 residues. CDR1 is SGHNT, CDR2 YYREEE, per germline (reference sequence). Trimming shortened V by 4 bases and J by 6 bases, and 9 bases separated the two germline ends. The CDR3 reads CASSSVGDTQYF. CDR3 in DNA: TGTGCCAGCAGCAGCGTCGGGGATACGCAGTATTTT.

The V call is TRBV7-2, the J call TRBJ2-7, with D tentatively TRBD2 (6 bases). The CDR3 contains 13 residues. V was pared by 2 bases and J by 7 bases, with 12 bases between. Germline V gene lookup returns CDR1 SGHTA and CDR2 FQGNSA. CDR3 nucleotides: TGTGCCAGCAGCTTACCGCCAGCGGGTGAGCAGTACTTC. Translating it yields CASSLPPAGEQYF.

The chain is built from TRBV5-6 and TRBJ1-5; D is unclear. The V and J ends lost 2 bases and 2 bases respectively, with 5 bases between them. Germline V gives CDR1 SGHDT, CDR2 YYEEEE. The CDR3 contains 13 residues. The CDR3 nucleotides are TGTGCCAGCAGCTTCTGGGGCAATCAGCCCCAGCATTTT. Amino acid sequence: CASSFWGNQPQHF.

The chain couples TRBV19 to TRBJ2-7; D is unresolved. The CDR3 length is 12 residues. V lost 3 bases, J lost 6 bases, and 9 bases lay in between. In germline, CDR1 is LNHDA, CDR2 SQIVND (reference sequence). DNA for the CDR3: TGTGCCAGTAGTATCGGGTATGGCGAGCAGTACTTC. It specifies CASSIGYGEQYF.

This chain connects TRBV19 to TRBJ2-2; no definite D call. Germline V gives CDR1 LNHDA, CDR2 SQIVND (reference sequence). The CDR3 is 13 amino acids. The V gene lost 5 bases and the J gene lost 3 bases, with 7 bases spanning the gap. The CDR3 sequence: CASSFGYTGELFF. The CDR3, as DNA: TGTGCCAGTAGTTTCGGTTACACCGGGGAGCTGTTTTTT.

V and J are TRBV12-1 and TRBJ1-1. TRBV12-1 is designated a pseudogene. The CDR3 length is 14 residues. This CDR3 reads CASRLAWVATEAFF. CDR3 nucleotides: TGTGCCAGCAGGTTGGCTTGGGTGGCCACTGAAGCTTTCTTT.

The rearrangement joins TRBV5-4 to TRBJ1-2, with D unclear. Germline-derived CDR1 and CDR2 are SGHNT and YYREEE (reference sequence). Deletions cut 0 bases from V and 7 bases from J, with 4 bases between. The CDR3 runs 11 residues. As DNA, the CDR3 is TGTGCCAGCAGCTTGGATAGTGGCTACACCTTC. Translating gives CASSLDSGYTF. The full variable domain, rest sourced from reference TRBV5-4 and TRBJ1-2, is ETGVTQSPTHLIKTRGQQVTLRCSSQSGHNTVSWYQQALGQGPQFIFQYYREEENGRGNFPPRFSGLQFPNYSSELNVNALELDDSALYLCASSLDSGYTFGSGTRLTVV.

The chain uses TRBV5-4 and TRBJ2-1; no clear D gene. From germline, CDR1 is SGHNT and CDR2 YYREEE (reference sequence). The germline V and J ends were trimmed by 5 bases and 10 bases, with 16 bases remaining between them. This CDR3 comprises 13 residues. In DNA, the CDR3 is TGTGCCAGCAGACCGAAGGTTGGGTACGAGCAGTTCTTC. This gives the protein CASRPKVGYEQFF. Looking up the rest from reference TRBV5-4 and TRBJ2-1 gives the full variable domain: ETGVTQSPTHLIKTRGQQVTLRCSSQSGHNTVSWYQQALGQGPQFIFQYYREEENGRGNFPPRFSGLQFPNYSSELNVNALELDDSALYLCASRPKVGYEQFFGPGTRLTVL.